This T cell receptor beta chain was recovered during a study of Graves' ophthalmopathy and Graves' hyperthyroidism. What supplied the PBMCs was about 9.1 ml of fresh peripheral blood. Germline CDR1 is SGHRS and CDR2 is YFSETQ. The CDR3 extends over 14 amino acids. The V gene end was trimmed by 7 bases and the J gene end by 1 base; junction bases not matched to a gene: 6. Transcripts of RNA were the source for amplifying TCR beta CDR3 regions. HTBI primers primed a first-round RT-PCR, and a second-round multiplex PCR followed. MiXCR, run by TCRdb on the multiplex PCR reads, gives a single entry per CDR3 protein. Here the sample spans 200,000 to 300,000 distinct CDR3 sequences, around 50% being singletons. Note on this clonotype: Its antigen remains unknown.

Study-wide points: In blood, most expanded thyroid clonotypes above 0.001 frequency were also detected. Ophthalmopathy progression cases were predicted by the model with 70.59% sensitivity and 72.22% specificity.

The origin of this receptor is an adult man with Graves' ophthalmopathy. The chain uses TRBV5-1 and TRBJ2-5; 8 bases line up with TRBD2. Sequences were obtained from peripheral blood. The CDR3 loop is CASQPSGSQETQYF. For the CDR3, the DNA is TGCGCCAGCCAACCCAGCGGGAGCCAAGAGACCCAGTACTTC. Combining the CDR3 with reference TRBV5-1 and TRBJ2-5 gives the whole variable domain KAGVTQTPRYLIKTRGQQVTLSCSPISGHRSVSWYQQTPGQGLQFLFEYFSETQRNKGNFPGRFSGRQFSNSRSEMNVSTLELGDSALYLCASQPSGSQETQYFGPGTRLLVL.